The next 25 T cell receptor beta chains were all read from a single sample in a study of regulatory T cells in long-lasting Graves disease. CDR3-region Arm-PCR and iRepertoire HTBI primers produced the TCR beta libraries. TCRdb recomputed calls from the multiplex PCR reads with MiXCR, one row per CDR3 protein. The repertoire holds 440,000 or so distinct CDR3 sequences, with roughly 17% as singletons. Described time point: newly diagnosed GD, antithyroid drugs for less than 3 months. RNA from PBMCs was the source of the TCR library. The sample was also linked to a second study, of T cells in Graves' hyperthyroidism and ophthalmopathy.

Sequenced here: peripheral blood mononuclear cells (PBMCs), sampled at new diagnosis, from a patient treated with antithyroid drugs. Every receptor here comes from a woman aged 30 to 39 with Graves disease.

This clonotype was recorded many times. The CDR3 bases are TGTGCCAGCAGCTTAGAGCTAGCTATCAATGAGCAGTTCTTC. It is translated as CASSLELAINEQFF. The rearrangement joins TRBV11-1 to TRBJ2-1; D may be TRBD2 (5 bases). CDR3 length: 14 amino acids. Trimming left V 1 base short and J 6 bases short, with 10 bases between. Germline lookup yields CDR1 SGHAT and CDR2 FQDESV (reference sequence).

This clonotype was recorded many times. The junction departs from germline at one end; a sequencing error may be responsible. J is TRBJ2-7 and V is TRBV27; tentative D call: TRBD1 (6 bases). Germline-derived CDR1 and CDR2 are MNHEY and SMNVEV (reference sequence). The length of the CDR3 is 13 residues. The DNA of the CDR3 is TGCGCCAGCAGGGGAGACGGATCCTACGAGCAGTACTTC. This gives the protein CASRGDGSYEQYF.

This sequence joins TRBV5-5 and TRBJ1-5; TRBD1 matches 9 bases. After removal of 1 base from V and 0 bases from J, the junction contained 5 bases not matched to a gene. This CDR3 comprises 17 residues. Per germline, CDR1 SGHKS and CDR2 YYEKEE (reference sequence). Written as DNA, the CDR3 is TGTGCCAGCAGCTTGTTAGGGACAGGGCGTAGCAATCAGCCCCAGCATTTT. This gives the protein CASSLLGTGRSNQPQHF.

In nucleotides, the CDR3 is TGTGCCACCAGCACAGTGAGCTCTGGGGCCAACGTCCTGACTTTC. It encodes CATSTVSSGANVLTF. V gene TRBV15 combines with J gene TRBJ2-6; D is unresolved. The ends were cut back, 4 bases at V and 0 bases at J, with 7 bases in the middle. The CDR3 runs to 15 residues. CDR1 is LNHNV, CDR2 YYDKDF, per germline (reference sequence).

V and J are TRBV28 and TRBJ1-5; the D is unclear. The CDR3 sequence is 17 residues long. Trimming left V 6 bases short and J 0 bases short, with 18 bases between. In germline, CDR1 is MDHEN, CDR2 SYDVKM. CDR3: CASRIRSSPYSNQPQHF. The CDR3 DNA follows: TGTGCCAGCAGGATTCGGTCCAGCCCATATAGCAATCAGCCCCAGCATTTT.

This clonotype was detected a few times. V gene TRBV20-1 combines with J gene TRBJ1-5; perhaps TRBD1 as D (5 bases). Germline CDR1 and CDR2: DFQATT and SNEGSKA (reference sequence). CDR3 length equals 15 residues. The V and J ends lost 3 bases and 4 bases respectively, with 16 bases between them. The CDR3 loop reads CSASKRVGGNQPQHF. Written as DNA, the CDR3 is TGCAGTGCTAGCAAAAGGGTGGGGGGGAATCAGCCCCAGCATTTT.

Worth noting for this clonotype: A far larger clone is just one base off, so this is likely a read error. The chain joins TRBV19 to TRBJ2-1; 7 bases are a match to TRBD2. Trimming cost V 5 bases and J 10 bases; bases outside gene matches: 2. The CDR3 is 11 residues long. Germline CDR1 reads LNHDA; CDR2 reads SQIVND (reference sequence). CDR3 in DNA: TGTGCCAGTAGTTGGGACTACGAGCAGTTCTTC. It codes for CASSWDYEQFF.

This clonotype was seen a few times. The V and J genes are TRBV29-1 and TRBJ1-2, with D maybe TRBD1 (5 bases). From germline, CDR1 is SQVTM and CDR2 ANQGSEA. The CDR3 has 15 amino acids. V lost 0 bases and J lost 7, with 18 bases in between. The CDR3 is CSVEDLGGNSGGYTF. CDR3 coding DNA: TGCAGCGTTGAAGATCTCGGGGGTAACAGCGGTGGCTACACCTTC.

This chain links TRBV18 with TRBJ2-7; 7 positions match TRBD2. The germline V gene encodes CDR1 KGHSH and CDR2 LQKENI. CDR3 size: 15 residues. J was trimmed by 2 bases and V by 4 bases; bases with no gene match: 8. The CDR3 here is CASSLPGGSTYEQYF. The CDR3, as DNA: TGTGCCAGCTCACTTCCCGGCGGGAGCACCTACGAGCAGTACTTC.

This clonotype has a count of ten or more. The gene calls are TRBV3-1 and TRBJ2-3; D unresolved. Trimming removed 1 base from V and 0 bases from J, with 8 bases in between. CDR1 and CDR2 from the germline V gene are LGHDT and YNNKEL (reference sequence). This CDR3 contains 15 residues. The CDR3 loop reads CASSQAVVSTDTQYF. The CDR3 DNA reads as TGTGCCAGCAGCCAAGCGGTGGTCAGCACAGATACGCAGTATTTT.

This clonotype was observed at least ten times. This sequence joins TRBV7-8 and TRBJ1-1, with D uncertain. The ends were cut back, 4 bases at V and 4 bases at J, with 13 bases in the middle. The CDR3 is 14 residues long. Germline V lookup: CDR1 SGHVS, CDR2 FQNEAQ. The CDR3 protein is CASSSLTKGTEAFF. CDR3 nucleotides: TGTGCCAGCAGCTCACTAACTAAGGGCACTGAAGCTTTCTTT.

The chain carries TRBV19 and TRBJ1-1; 9 bases agree with TRBD1. The germline V gene encodes CDR1 LNHDA and CDR2 SQIVND (reference sequence). This CDR3 is built from 13 residues. V trimming: 7 bases; J trimming: 12 bases; junction bases outside the gene matches: 12. The CDR3 DNA follows: TGTGCCAGTACCGCGATTGGGACAGGGCCAACTTTCTTT. Protein sequence: CASTAIGTGPTFF.

Notes on this clonotype: A far larger clone is one base from this, pointing to a likely read error. V gene TRBV6-2 or TRBV6-3 combines with J gene TRBJ2-7; TRBD2 is a possible D gene (6 bases). The CDR3 has 17 residues. Deletions cut 2 bases from V and 7 bases from J, with 24 bases between. Germline V gene data show CDR1 as MNHEY and CDR2 as SVGEGT. The CDR3 here is CASSYGSSVTTYNEQYF. The CDR3 coding sequence is TGTGCCAGCAGTTACGGCTCTAGCGTAACAACCTACAATGAGCAGTACTTC.

Details on this clonotype: One base away lies a much larger clone, so this may be a sequencing read error. The rearrangement joins TRBV3-1 to TRBJ1-1; the match to TRBD1 covers 9 bases. This CDR3 contains 14 residues. Germline-derived CDR1 and CDR2 are LGHDT and YNNKEL (reference sequence). CDR3: CASSRGQGVTEGFF. CDR3 DNA sequence: TGTGCCAGCAGCCGGGGACAGGGAGTCACTGAAGGTTTCTTT.

Many counts were recorded for this clonotype. The J gene is TRBJ2-1, the V gene TRBV18, with 7 bases that match TRBD1. The J segment lost 3 bases and the V segment lost 2 bases, leaving 4 bases of the junction unmatched. The length of the CDR3 is 15 residues. Germline V gene sequence: CDR1 KGHSH, CDR2 LQKENI. The CDR3 nucleotides read TGTGCCAGCTCACCAAGCACAGGGGACTACAATGAGCAGTTCTTC. Its protein is CASSPSTGDYNEQFF.

This clonotype was detected once. This sequence joins TRBV12-3 or TRBV12-4 and TRBJ2-1; 10 bases match TRBD2. There are 13 residues in the CDR3. V was pared by 7 bases and J by 13 bases, with 10 bases of the junction left unmatched. The CDR3 DNA reads as TGTGCCAGCACCCCCCGCAGCGGGGGGGCACAGTTCTTC. Translation gives CASTPRSGGAQFF.

The chain recombines TRBV20-1 with TRBJ2-7, with 9 bases identical to TRBD2. J gave up 4 bases and V 0 bases, and 13 bases lay outside the gene matches. The CDR3 length is 17 residues. CDR1 and CDR2 (germline): DFQATT, SNEGSKA (reference sequence). In DNA, the CDR3 is TGCAGTGCTAGAGATCAAGGTTCACAGGCGGGGGGGTACGAGCAGTACTTC. Its protein is CSARDQGSQAGGYEQYF.

Comment on this clonotype: This clone may be a read error of a much larger clone one base away. The V call is TRBV6-1, the J call TRBJ2-3; 12 bases align to TRBD2. The last part of the DNA fits TRBJ2-7 better; the J call may be wrong. The CDR3 runs to 15 residues. Germline V gene sequence: CDR1 MNHNS, CDR2 SASEGT. CDR3 nucleotide sequence: TGTGCCAGAAGCCCCTTGACTAGCGGGAGTGGCGAGCAGTACTTC. Its translation is CARSPLTSGSGEQYF.

The chain links TRBV10-3 to TRBJ2-1, with D possibly matching TRBD1 (6 bases). Germline-derived CDR1 and CDR2 are ENHRY and SYGVKD. This CDR3 comprises 14 residues. The germline V and J ends were trimmed by 2 bases and 2 bases, with 7 bases remaining between them. This CDR3 is CAISEGDTYNEQFF. DNA for the CDR3: TGTGCCATCAGTGAGGGGGACACCTACAATGAGCAGTTCTTC.

V is TRBV19 and J is TRBJ2-5, with D perhaps matching TRBD2 (5 bases). The CDR3 has 13 residues. Germline V gene sequence: CDR1 LNHDA, CDR2 SQIVND (reference sequence). V lost 4 bases to trimming and J lost 5 bases, with 11 bases between them. CDR3 region: CASSSGSRETQYF. Written as DNA, the CDR3 is TGTGCCAGTAGTAGTGGGAGCCGGGAGACCCAGTACTTC. Variable domain in full (rest from reference TRBV19 and TRBJ2-5): DGGITQSPKYLFRKEGQNVTLSCEQNLNHDAMYWYRQDPGQGLRLIYYSQIVNDFQKGDIAEGYSVSREKKESFPLTVTSAQKNPTAFYLCASSSGSRETQYFGPGTRLLVL.

With regard to this clonotype: This may be a read error, as it is one base from a much larger clone. The rearrangement links TRBV28 to TRBJ1-4, with D possibly TRBD1 on 5 matching bases. This CDR3 contains 14 residues. Looked up from germline, CDR1 is MDHEN and CDR2 is SYDVKM. The V gene lost 3 bases and the J gene lost 4 bases, with 9 bases spanning the gap. CDR3 sequence: CASSFSGLNEKLFF. CDR3 DNA: TGTGCCAGCAGTTTTTCAGGGCTTAATGAAAAACTGTTTTTT.

This clonotype was counted ten times or more. This chain joins TRBV11-1 and TRBJ1-5; D is undetermined. Germline CDR1 and CDR2: SGHAT and FQDESV (reference sequence). The CDR3 extends over 13 amino acids. Trimming removed 5 bases at V and 6 bases at J, with 11 bases between. CDR3 bases: TGTGCCAGCAGCCGCGCGGTGGGTCAGCCCCAGCATTTT. This sequence encodes CASSRAVGQPQHF.

This clonotype was seen a few times. V is TRBV5-4 and J is TRBJ2-3; no definite D call. From germline, CDR1 is SGHNT and CDR2 YYREEE (reference sequence). This CDR3 comprises 13 residues. V was trimmed by 7 bases and J by 2 bases, leaving 11 bases between them. The CDR3 DNA is TGTGCCAGCCGGCCAGACCCCACAGATACGCAGTATTTT. Encoded protein: CASRPDPTDTQYF.

CDR3 loop: CASSLDSGTISYNEQFF. The CDR3 bases are TGTGCCAGCAGCTTAGATTCCGGGACGATCTCCTACAATGAGCAGTTCTTC. V is TRBV7-9 and J is TRBJ2-1, with D perhaps matching TRBD1 or TRBD2 (5 bases each). The V gene lost 1 base and the J gene lost 0 bases, with 13 bases spanning the gap. Per germline, CDR1 SEHNR and CDR2 FQNEAQ (reference sequence). The CDR3 contains 17 residues. Filled out from reference TRBV7-9 and TRBJ2-1, the complete variable domain reads DTGVSQNPRHKITKRGQNVTFRCDPISEHNRLYWYRQTLGQGPEFLTYFQNEAQLEKSRLLSDRFSAERPKGSFSTLEIQRTEQGDSAMYLCASSLDSGTISYNEQFFGPGTRLTVL.

This clonotype was observed many times. The chain has TRBV7-2 and TRBJ1-1, with D uncertain. CDR1 is SGHTA, CDR2 FQGNSA, per germline. The CDR3 length is 11 residues. V lost 1 base, J lost 8 bases, and 5 bases lay in between. The CDR3 loop is CASSLEVEAFF. CDR3 nucleotides: TGTGCCAGCAGCTTAGAAGTCGAAGCTTTCTTT.